The 30 T cell receptor beta chains below come from one sample, sequenced in a study of Ad26.COV2.S vaccination and SARS-CoV-2 variants. The treatment here: 19 received Ad26.COV2.S at low or high dose, single or two shots; five or six received placebo; per-sample allocation not given. Following the first vaccine or placebo injection, samples were taken on day 63. The table came from immunoSEQ multiplex PCR; TCRdb's copy has only in-frame clones and leaves some out. Of 400,000 to 450,000 clones in the sample, 80% to 95% are singletons; the top ten hold 12%. The source was peripheral blood, collected in a trial of Ad26.COV2.S vaccine versus placebo. These receptors originate from a person between 18 and 60 years old who received the Ad26.COV2.S COVID-19 vaccine or a placebo.

The CDR3 region is CASSLLAEMDRYEQYF. CDR3 nucleotides: TGTGCCAGCAGCTTACTAGCGGAGATGGACAGGTACGAGCAGTACTTC. The rearrangement links TRBV11-2 to TRBJ2-7, with D perhaps assigned TRBD1 or TRBD2 (7 bases each). The CDR3 has 16 residues. V lost 2 bases to trimming and J lost 4 bases, with 18 bases between them. CDR1 SGHAT and CDR2 FQNNGV come from the germline V gene.

The chain links TRBV5-1 to TRBJ2-1; perhaps TRBD1 as D (6 bases). Germline V lookup: CDR1 SGHRS, CDR2 YFSETQ. The CDR3 loop spans 15 amino acids. The V and J ends lost 3 bases and 4 bases respectively, with 14 bases between them. CDR3 nucleotides: TGCGCCAGCAGCTCGGGACAATACAATTACAATGAGCAGTTCTTC. Protein: CASSSGQYNYNEQFF.

The V call is TRBV10-3, the J call TRBJ1-6; D remains unclear. The CDR3 extends over 16 amino acids. In germline, CDR1 is ENHRY, CDR2 SYGVKD. The ends were cut back, 7 bases at V and 8 bases at J, with 21 bases in the middle. CDR3 in amino acids: CAINSVEGWRDSPLHF. CDR3 coding DNA: TGTGCCATCAACTCCGTTGAGGGATGGAGGGATTCACCCCTCCACTTT.

The V gene is TRBV20-1, the J gene TRBJ2-1; D gene uncertain. The CDR3 extends over 12 amino acids. V lost 3 bases, J lost 8 bases, and 11 bases lay in between. CDR1 DFQATT and CDR2 SNEGSKA come from the germline V gene (reference sequence). CDR3 sequence (DNA): TGCAGTGCTAGTATCCAATCCCATGAGCAGTTCTTC. Its translation: CSASIQSHEQFF.

The V and J genes are TRBV4-3 and TRBJ2-5; weak D call: TRBD2 (6 bases). This CDR3 region has 15 residues. V was shortened by 0 bases and J by 2 bases, with 10 bases between the two germline ends. Per the germline V gene, CDR1 is LGHNA and CDR2 is YSLEER. The CDR3 coding sequence is TGCGCCAGCAGCCAAGATCGGGGGAGTCAAGAGACCCAGTACTTC. This encodes CASSQDRGSQETQYF.

This chain uses TRBV6-5 with TRBJ1-5; D is perhaps TRBD1 (5 bases). CDR3 length: 14 residues. Looked up from germline, CDR1 is MNHEY and CDR2 is SVGAGI. V was shortened by 6 bases and J by 6 bases, with 15 bases between the two germline ends. The CDR3 DNA follows: TGTGCCAGCAGGGCCGGGGCATCTAGTCAGCCCCAGCATTTT. Translating it yields CASRAGASSQPQHF.

V gene TRBV24-1 combines with J gene TRBJ1-1, with unresolved D. V lost 4 bases, J lost 4 bases, and 9 bases lay in between. Germline V gene data show CDR1 as KGHDR and CDR2 as SFDVKD. There are 13 residues in the CDR3. The CDR3 reads CATSETGITEAFF. CDR3 bases: TGTGCCACCAGTGAAACCGGGATCACTGAAGCTTTCTTT.

The chain employs TRBV5-1 and TRBJ2-1; possibly TRBD1 or TRBD2 for D (6 bases each). Germline values: CDR1 SGHRS, CDR2 YFSETQ. The CDR3 has 15 amino acids. V shed 0 bases and J shed 12 bases, with 19 bases lying between them. This CDR3 is CASSLAFDGGLGQFF. The CDR3 region has the DNA TGCGCCAGCAGCTTGGCATTCGACGGGGGCCTCGGGCAGTTCTTC.

This rearrangement joins TRBV5-4 to TRBJ1-2; D is uncertain. Germline CDR1 SGHNT, CDR2 YYREEE (reference sequence). Trimming cost V 0 bases and J 8 bases, with 14 bases left between them. The length of the CDR3 is 14 residues. CDR3 region: CASSLAGGLGGYTF. The CDR3 DNA sequence: TGTGCCAGCAGCTTGGCCGGAGGGTTGGGGGGCTACACCTTC.

This rearrangement joins TRBV6-5 to TRBJ1-6; D is undetermined. Between the trimmed V and J ends, which lost 0 bases and 13 bases, there was a span of 10 bases. This CDR3 comprises 13 residues. Germline lookup yields CDR1 MNHEY and CDR2 SVGAGI. The CDR3: CASSYSIFSPLHF. The CDR3 DNA follows: TGTGCCAGCAGTTACTCGATATTTAGCCCCCTCCACTTT.

The chain carries TRBV30 and TRBJ2-5; weak D call: TRBD2 (5 bases). The ends were cut back, 5 bases at V and 5 bases at J, with 12 bases in the middle. Per germline, CDR1 GTSNPN and CDR2 SVGIG (reference sequence). The CDR3 is made up of 12 amino acids. CDR3 sequence: CAWGGRRETQYF. CDR3 in DNA: TGTGCCTGGGGAGGCAGACGGGAGACCCAGTACTTC. The whole variable domain, filled in from reference TRBV30 and TRBJ2-5, reads SQTIHQWPATLVQPVGSPLSLECTVEGTSNPNLYWYRQAAGRGLQLLFYSVGIGQISSEVPQNLSASRPQDRQFILSSKKLLLSDSGFYLCAWGGRRETQYFGPGTRLLVL.

J is TRBJ2-7 and V is TRBV5-4; 9 nucleotides match TRBD1. Trimming took 4 bases from V and 2 from J; bases not matched to a gene: 10. The CDR3 runs to 16 residues. Germline V gives CDR1 SGHNT, CDR2 YYREEE (reference sequence). CDR3 coding DNA: TGTGCCAGCAGCACTGACAGGGGGGTGAGCGCCTACGAGCAGTACTTC. It translates to CASSTDRGVSAYEQYF.

This chain joins TRBV12-3 or TRBV12-4 and TRBJ2-7; D is unclear. V gave up 0 bases and J gave up 0 bases, with 3 bases separating them. The CDR3 is 13 amino acids. The DNA for the CDR3 is TGTGCCAGCAGTTTAGCTAGCTCCTACGAGCAGTACTTC. This encodes CASSLASSYEQYF.

CDR3 sequence reads: CASSYSGTGFPGELFF. The CDR3 DNA sequence: TGTGCCAGCAGTTACTCGGGGACAGGGTTTCCCGGGGAGCTGTTTTTT. The chain joins TRBV6-5 to TRBJ2-2; 9 bases map to TRBD1. V lost 0 bases, J lost 6 bases, and 5 bases stayed unmatched. Germline V CDR1 and CDR2: MNHEY, SVGAGI. The CDR3 totals 16 residues.

The chain links TRBV2 to TRBJ2-3; D is possibly TRBD1 (6 bases). Germline V gene data show CDR1 as SNHLY and CDR2 as FYNNEI. This CDR3 has 13 amino acids. Deletions cut 4 bases from V and 2 bases from J, with 7 bases between. The CDR3 loop is CASSGQDTDTQYF. CDR3 coding DNA: TGTGCCAGCAGTGGACAGGACACAGATACGCAGTATTTT. The full variable domain, in which reference TRBV2 and TRBJ2-3 provide the parts outside the CDR3, is EPEVTQTPSHQVTQMGQEVILRCVPISNHLYFYWYRQILGQKVEFLVSFYNNEISEKSEIFDDQFSVERPDGSNFTLKIRSTKLEDSAMYFCASSGQDTDTQYFGPGTRLTVL.

This chain links TRBV6-5 with TRBJ2-6; no clear D. Germline V lookup: CDR1 MNHEY, CDR2 SVGAGI. The V end lost 5 bases, the J end lost 0 bases, and 5 bases lay between the germline ends. The CDR3 length is 14 residues. The CDR3 region is CASSRASGANVLTF. CDR3 coding DNA: TGTGCCAGCAGTCGGGCCTCTGGGGCCAACGTCCTGACTTTC.

The V and J genes are TRBV5-5 and TRBJ1-1; 9 nucleotides agree with TRBD1. The CDR3 consists of 18 residues. V shed 0 bases and J 1 base; nucleotides not matched to a gene: 10. The germline gives CDR1 SGHKS, CDR2 YYEKEE (reference sequence). The CDR3 protein is CASSLGGQGRGENTEAFF. CDR3 coding DNA: TGTGCCAGCAGCTTGGGGGGACAGGGAAGGGGCGAGAACACTGAAGCTTTCTTT.

V and J are TRBV19 and TRBJ1-1, with 7 bases lining up with TRBD1. Unmatched junction bases numbered 8, after V lost 0 bases and J lost 4 bases. Germline CDR1 LNHDA, CDR2 SQIVND (reference sequence). The CDR3 runs 16 residues. The DNA for the CDR3 is TGTGCCAGTAGTATAGATCGAGGCAGGGGGAGCACTGAAGCTTTCTTT. Protein sequence: CASSIDRGRGSTEAFF.

The chain uses TRBV3-1 (or the pseudogene TRBV3-2) and TRBJ2-1; 8 bases are shared with TRBD2. Germline trimming cut 4 bases from V and 5 bases from J; bases unmatched to any gene: 1. The CDR3 spans 13 residues. Germline V CDR1 and CDR2: LGHDT, YNNKEL (reference sequence). DNA of the CDR3: TGTGCCAGCAGCCCTAGCGGGCACAATGAGCAGTTCTTC. Amino acids: CASSPSGHNEQFF.

This chain links TRBV19 with TRBJ2-1; 7 bases line up with TRBD2. Germline CDR1 LNHDA, CDR2 SQIVND (reference sequence). V was pared by 5 bases and J by 0 bases, with 7 bases of the junction left unmatched. The CDR3 contains 16 residues. The CDR3 nucleotides read TGTGCCAGTAGTCAAATAGCGGGCGACTCCTACAATGAGCAGTTCTTC. Translating it yields CASSQIAGDSYNEQFF.

The CDR3, as DNA: TGTGCCAGCAGTGAACCGGGAGGAGGGGTTTCCGAGCAGTACTTC. As protein: CASSEPGGGVSEQYF. The rearrangement uses TRBV2 and TRBJ2-7, with 7 bases that match TRBD2. CDR3 length equals 15 residues. The V and J ends lost 2 bases and 6 bases, in that order; junction bases with no gene match: 10. Germline CDR1 and CDR2: SNHLY and FYNNEI.

The rearrangement links TRBV3-1 (or the pseudogene TRBV3-2) to TRBJ2-7, with 8 bases that match TRBD1. The CDR3 is 16 residues long. V shed 1 base, J shed 1 base, and the junction held 6 bases outside the gene matches. In germline, CDR1 is LGHDT, CDR2 YNNKEL (reference sequence). CDR3 bases: TGTGCCAGCAGCCAAGGGCCCACAGGGGGGTCCTACGAGCAGTACTTC. Translated: CASSQGPTGGSYEQYF.

The V call is TRBV2, the J call TRBJ2-1; no clear D. Per the germline V gene, CDR1 is SNHLY and CDR2 is FYNNEI. Trimming stripped 0 bases from V and 4 bases from J, with 7 bases between. CDR3 length equals 14 residues. CDR3 coding DNA: TGTGCCAGCAGTGAAGCGGTTACGTACAATGAGCAGTTCTTC. It yields the protein CASSEAVTYNEQFF.

V gene TRBV6-2 or TRBV6-3 combines with J gene TRBJ2-7, with 10 bases matching TRBD2. Germline V CDR1 and CDR2: MNHEY, SVGEGT. After removal of 4 bases from V and 2 bases from J, the junction contained 11 bases not matched to a gene. The CDR3 length is 17 residues. In nucleotides, the CDR3 is TGTGCCAGCAGTTCTCCAGGGGCTAGCGGGAGACCCTACGAGCAGTACTTC. Protein sequence: CASSSPGASGRPYEQYF.

This clone was counted between two and nine times. V usage is TRBV9 and J usage is TRBJ2-7; 8 nucleotides agree with TRBD2. J was trimmed by 5 bases and V by 0 bases; bases with no gene match: 7. CDR1 is SGDLS and CDR2 is YYNGEE in the germline V gene. This CDR3 has 15 amino acids. The CDR3 sequence is CASSVGTSSVHEQYF. The CDR3, as DNA: TGTGCCAGCAGCGTAGGGACTAGCAGCGTCCACGAGCAGTACTTC.

This clone was seen just once. The genes are TRBV6-1 and TRBJ1-5; D is undetermined. Germline V gene sequence: CDR1 MNHNS, CDR2 SASEGT. The CDR3 consists of 16 residues. The V end was cut by 1 base, the J end by 3 bases, with 13 bases between. CDR3 in DNA: TGTGCCAGCAGTGAAGAGGACTCCTGGGTCAATCAGCCCCAGCATTTT. It translates to CASSEEDSWVNQPQHF.

V gene TRBV29-1 combines with J gene TRBJ1-1; the D gene is possibly TRBD1 (6 bases). This CDR3 is built from 14 residues. V was trimmed by 4 bases and J by 1 base, leaving 13 bases between them. Germline-derived CDR1 and CDR2 are SQVTM and ANQGSEA. The CDR3 region is CSVAFAGENTEAFF. For the CDR3, the DNA is TGCAGCGTTGCATTCGCAGGGGAGAACACTGAAGCTTTCTTT.

This sequence joins TRBV29-1 and TRBJ2-5; tentative D call: TRBD2 (6 bases). Germline V CDR1 and CDR2: SQVTM, ANQGSEA. The V end lost 1 base, the J end lost 5 bases, and 14 bases lay between the germline ends. The CDR3 is made up of 14 amino acids. CDR3 loop: CSVEGGVSSETQYF. The CDR3 coding sequence is TGCAGCGTTGAAGGGGGGGTTTCGTCGGAGACCCAGTACTTC.

This clone was detected only once. The chain carries TRBV29-1 and TRBJ2-2; 7 bases align to TRBD2. J gave up 0 bases and V 1 base, and 2 bases lay outside the gene matches. The germline CDR1 and CDR2 sequences are SQVTM and ANQGSEA. The CDR3 has 15 residues. DNA for the CDR3: TGCAGCGTTGAAGCCCGGGGGGCGAACACCGGGGAGCTGTTTTTT. It encodes CSVEARGANTGELFF.

The chain carries TRBV9 and TRBJ2-3; 11 bases match TRBD2. V gave up 0 bases and J gave up 4 bases; unmatched junction bases: 1. Germline V gene sequence: CDR1 SGDLS, CDR2 YYNGEE. The CDR3 is 15 residues long. The chain's CDR3 is CASSVVAGGADTQYF. The CDR3 bases are TGTGCCAGCAGCGTAGTAGCGGGAGGGGCAGATACGCAGTATTTT.